The present entry profiles one T cell receptor beta chain with its context. No cognate antigen has been identified for it. Qualities for individual bases were not recorded, and no much larger clone is one base off. The donors were healthy, HIV-negative adults who had no recently reported acute infections or vaccinations. Every donor was a Caucasian adult living in Nashville, Tennessee, USA. CD4+ T cells were enriched through magnetic negative selection, after which naive cells were positively selected on CD45RA and the remaining negative fraction served as the memory subset. After blood collection by leukapheresis, PBMCs were isolated using Ficoll-Histopaque density gradient centrifugation and then cryopreserved in the vapor phase of liquid nitrogen. Analytical flow cytometry was used to check the purity and quantity of every magnetically sorted T cell population. Each sorted fraction had its genomic DNA isolated and then quantified by UV absorbance on a Nanodrop 2000c.

TCR CDR3 regions were amplified from genomic DNA by multiplex PCR using the deep immunoSEQ assay. For each cell subset, the extracted genomic DNA was distributed evenly across all wells of several immunoSEQ 96-well plates, and each plate served as one replicate. For sorted subsets, 150 to 250 ng genomic DNA, equal to some 30,000 T cell genomes, was loaded into each replicate PCR. Purified libraries were measured with a Qubit 3.0 fluorometer, size-checked on a Bioanalyzer 2100, and measured again with the KAPA Library Quantification kit. Every immunoSEQ 96-well plate was sequenced on a separate single-read 150-cycle Illumina NextSeq 550 flow cell. Processing in the source paper ran as follows. Because the immunoSEQ output held only junctional sequences and lacked quality scores, the filtering could not match the filtering applied to full-length reads. Sequences were annotated with PyIR, a Python wrapper for IgBLAST v1.9, and V/J genes and CDR3 were assigned using IMGT germline references. Reads with weak V/J assignments (E-value above 1e-6), missing CDR3, stop codons, out-of-frame junctions, or ambiguous translated residues were removed. V3J clonotypes were defined as sequences sharing the same inferred V gene, J gene, and CDR3 amino acid sequence. Percentage overlap between repertoires was calculated by dividing the number of shared unique clonotypes by the size of the smaller repertoire. RTK rarefaction, the Chao1 estimator, and Recon v2.1 estimates of unobserved clonotypes were used to assess repertoire richness. OLGA was used to compute generation probabilities for all TCRbeta clonotypes that the gDNA method yielded from several donors. The table comes from immuneACCESS by way of TCRdb, which keeps in-frame sequences with V and J called. Part of the clones is missing from these tables; in studies checked, under half for an unresolved V gene and the rest for unknown reasons. D and trimming were read from the DNA, whereas the V and J calls and clone size are those reported in that table. For this sample there are more than 2,000,000 clones; over 85% appear just once. Together, the top ten hold roughly 0.13% of the sample.

This entry belongs to a study of shared clonotypes between healthy human individuals (dated by TCRdb to the early 2020s). Study-wide context: The cohort included a few men and a couple of women between 18 and 49 years of age. For each donor, CD4 naive and CD4 memory were each given three plates, CD8 naive was given two plates, and CD8 memory was given one plate. To estimate repertoire size and how much clonotype sharing occurs between individuals, the study deeply sequenced the blood TCR repertoires of five healthy adults. To increase sequencing depth and limit assay-specific biases, TCR repertoire library preparation and sequencing were carried out by different laboratories using diverse techniques. Between about 0.9 and 8.9 billion PBMCs per donor were obtained by leukapheresis.

Paper-wide results and their limitations: Incomplete sequencing was indicated by rarefaction of sorted-subset datasets, despite the large sequencing depth. The small number of donors limited the genetic and exposure-history diversity represented. Across four donors, about 4.5% of naive CD4, roughly 3.8% of naive CD8, about 2.3% of memory CD4, and 0.4% of memory CD8 clonotypes were shared. Naive subsets generally had larger estimated clonotype richness than memory subsets did. Pairwise subsampling indicated that sequencing depth was expected to affect the degree of clonotype sharing among donors. Compared with non-shared clonotypes, clonotypes shared by all four sorted-subset donors had higher generation probabilities. Only blood was sampled, and tissue TCR repertoires likely differ from those in blood.

Taken from the germline V gene, the CDR1 and CDR2 loops are MGHDK and SYGVNS. There are 10 amino acids in the CDR3, from cysteine to phenylalanine inclusive. The kept DNA is CDR3 alone, 30 bases in frame from the first base. The chain was built from TRBV25-1 and TRBJ2-5; the D gene is unclear. The DNA end is more similar to TRBJ2-7, so the J call may be wrong. The sequenced sample was naive CD4+ T cells sorted from blood. The intended sense of this specimen's cell subset or site label: CD45RA+ positively selected. This TCR came from a man aged 18-30 years in good health. DNA sequence: TGTGCCAGCACCTCAGCCGAGCAGTACTTC. This translates into CASTSAEQYF.